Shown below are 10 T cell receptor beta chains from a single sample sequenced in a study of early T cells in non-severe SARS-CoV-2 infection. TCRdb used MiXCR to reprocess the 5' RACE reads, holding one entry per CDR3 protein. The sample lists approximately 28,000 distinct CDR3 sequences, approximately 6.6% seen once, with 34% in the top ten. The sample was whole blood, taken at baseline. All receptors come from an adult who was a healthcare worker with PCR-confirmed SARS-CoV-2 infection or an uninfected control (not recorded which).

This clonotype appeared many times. The CDR3 here is CASSLGLAIAYEQYF. The DNA for the CDR3 is TGCGCCAGCAGCCTGGGACTAGCGATAGCCTACGAGCAGTACTTC. The chain joins TRBV5-1 to TRBJ2-7, with TRBD2 matching over 10 bases. The CDR3 totals 15 residues. V was clipped by 4 bases and J by 2 bases; unmatched bases: 6. Germline V gene data show CDR1 as SGHRS and CDR2 as YFSETQ. The full variable domain, in which reference TRBV5-1 and TRBJ2-7 provide the parts outside the CDR3, is KAGVTQTPRYLIKTRGQQVTLSCSPISGHRSVSWYQQTPGQGLQFLFEYFSETQRNKGNFPGRFSGRQFSNSRSEMNVSTLELGDSALYLCASSLGLAIAYEQYFGPGTRLTVT.

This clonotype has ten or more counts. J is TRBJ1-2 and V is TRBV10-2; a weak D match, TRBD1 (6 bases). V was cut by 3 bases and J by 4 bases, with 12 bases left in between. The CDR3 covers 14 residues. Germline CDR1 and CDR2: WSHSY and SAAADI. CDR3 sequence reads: CASSDSTGTYGYTF. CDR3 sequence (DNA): TGCGCCAGCAGTGATTCTACAGGGACCTATGGCTACACCTTC.

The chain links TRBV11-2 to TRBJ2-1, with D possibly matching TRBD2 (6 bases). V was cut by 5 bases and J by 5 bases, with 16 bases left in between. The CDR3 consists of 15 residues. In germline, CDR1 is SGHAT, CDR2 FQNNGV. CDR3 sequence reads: CASSPGVQYNNEQFF. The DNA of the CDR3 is TGTGCCAGCAGCCCGGGGGTACAGTACAACAATGAGCAGTTCTTC. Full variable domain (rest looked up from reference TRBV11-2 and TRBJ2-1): EAGVAQSPRYKIIEKRQSVAFWCNPISGHATLYWYQQILGQGPKLLIQFQNNGVVDDSQLPKDRFSAERLKGVDSTLKIQPAKLEDSAVYLCASSPGVQYNNEQFFGPGTRLTVL.

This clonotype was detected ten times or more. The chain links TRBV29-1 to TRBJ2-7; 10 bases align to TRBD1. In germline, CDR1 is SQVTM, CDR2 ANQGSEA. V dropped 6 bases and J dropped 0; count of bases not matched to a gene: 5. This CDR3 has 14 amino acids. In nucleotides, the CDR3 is TGCAGCGTAGGAGGGACAGGGGCCTCCTACGAGCAGTACTTC. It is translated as CSVGGTGASYEQYF.

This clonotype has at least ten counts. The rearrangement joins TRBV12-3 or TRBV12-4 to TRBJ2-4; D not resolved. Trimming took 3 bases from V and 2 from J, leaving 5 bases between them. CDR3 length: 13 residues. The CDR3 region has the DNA TGTGCCAGCAGTTTTAGCTCCAAAAACATTCAGTACTTC. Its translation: CASSFSSKNIQYF.

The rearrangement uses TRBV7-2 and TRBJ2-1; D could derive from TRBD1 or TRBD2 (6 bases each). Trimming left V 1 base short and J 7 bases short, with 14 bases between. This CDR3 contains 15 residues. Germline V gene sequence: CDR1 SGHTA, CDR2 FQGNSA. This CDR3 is CASSLGGGLYNEQFF. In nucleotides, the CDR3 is TGTGCCAGCAGCTTAGGAGGGGGACTTTATAATGAGCAGTTCTTC.

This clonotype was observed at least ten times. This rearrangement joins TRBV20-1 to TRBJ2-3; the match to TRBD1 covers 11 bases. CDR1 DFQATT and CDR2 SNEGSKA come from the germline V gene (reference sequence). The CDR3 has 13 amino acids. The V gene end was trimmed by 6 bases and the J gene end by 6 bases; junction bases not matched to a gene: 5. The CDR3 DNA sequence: TGCAGTGCCACGGACAGGGGGCGCGATACGCAGTATTTT. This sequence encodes CSATDRGRDTQYF.

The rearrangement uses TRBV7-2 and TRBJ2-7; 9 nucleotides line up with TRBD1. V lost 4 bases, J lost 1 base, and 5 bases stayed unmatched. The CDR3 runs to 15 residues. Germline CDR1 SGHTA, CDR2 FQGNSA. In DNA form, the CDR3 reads TGTGCCAGCAGCTCCCTCGACAGGGGGTCCTACGAGCAGTACTTC. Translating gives CASSSLDRGSYEQYF.

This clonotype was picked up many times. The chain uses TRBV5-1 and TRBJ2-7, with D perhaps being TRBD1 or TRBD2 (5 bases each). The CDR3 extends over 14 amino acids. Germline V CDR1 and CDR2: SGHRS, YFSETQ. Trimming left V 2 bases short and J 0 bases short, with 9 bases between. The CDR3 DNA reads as TGCGCCAGCAGCTTAGGGACGGTCTCCTACGAGCAGTACTTC. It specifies CASSLGTVSYEQYF. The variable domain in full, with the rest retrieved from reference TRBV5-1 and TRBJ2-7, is KAGVTQTPRYLIKTRGQQVTLSCSPISGHRSVSWYQQTPGQGLQFLFEYFSETQRNKGNFPGRFSGRQFSNSRSEMNVSTLELGDSALYLCASSLGTVSYEQYFGPGTRLTVT.

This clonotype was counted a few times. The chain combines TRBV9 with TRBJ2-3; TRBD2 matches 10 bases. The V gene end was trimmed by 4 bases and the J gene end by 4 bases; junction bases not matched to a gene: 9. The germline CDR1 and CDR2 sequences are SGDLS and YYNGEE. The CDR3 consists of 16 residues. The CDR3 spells CASSTHTSGASDTQYF. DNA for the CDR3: TGTGCCAGCAGCACCCACACTAGCGGGGCCTCAGATACGCAGTATTTT.